The 31 T cell receptor beta chains listed next were all sequenced from one sample in a study of cytomegalovirus exposure and HLA in healthy donors. The PCR ran on 60 Vbeta and 13 Jbeta primers. Libraries were prepared by immunoSEQ multiplex PCR; TCRdb keeps only in-frame clonotypes and omits some of them. The sample table includes about 75,000 clones. Sequenced: PBMCs. The receptor set was obtained from a man between 40 and 49 years old in good health and CMV-seronegative.

V gene TRBV6-1 combines with J gene TRBJ2-7; 9 nucleotides match TRBD1. The germline V gene encodes CDR1 MNHNS and CDR2 SASEGT. This CDR3 comprises 14 residues. J lost 1 base, V lost 10 bases, and 8 bases had no gene match. CDR3 DNA: TGTGCCATACAAGGACAGGGGAGGTCCTACGAGCAGTACTTC. It translates to CAIQGQGRSYEQYF.

The J gene is TRBJ1-6, the V gene TRBV27; 8 bases align to TRBD1. Germline CDR1 is MNHEY and CDR2 is SMNVEV (reference sequence). The CDR3 totals 15 residues. V shed 5 bases and J 4 bases; nucleotides not matched to a gene: 4. Here the CDR3 DNA reads TGTGCCAGCAGTGACAGGGGTGGATATAATTCACCCCTCCACTTT. This gives the protein CASSDRGGYNSPLHF.

The rearrangement links TRBV19 to TRBJ1-5; D possibly corresponds to TRBD1 (5 bases). The CDR3 has 14 amino acids. The ends were cut back, 9 bases at V and 4 bases at J, with 16 bases in the middle. Germline loops: CDR1 LNHDA, CDR2 SQIVND (reference sequence). CDR3 DNA: TGTGCCAGCCGAGGCGGGGCTCGGAATCAGCCCCAGCATTTT. It specifies CASRGGARNQPQHF.

The chain is built from TRBV10-3 and TRBJ1-6, with D possibly TRBD1 on 6 matching bases. The CDR3 consists of 15 residues. From germline, CDR1 is ENHRY and CDR2 SYGVKD. Trimming left V 5 bases short and J 9 bases short, with 17 bases between. CDR3 DNA: TGTGCCATCAGTTCCCCGGGGGGGCTGGTTTCACCCCTCCACTTT. Residues: CAISSPGGLVSPLHF.

The V and J genes are TRBV9 and TRBJ2-3, with 7 bases identical to TRBD2. This CDR3 contains 15 residues. V lost 0 bases, J lost 2 bases, and 3 bases stayed unmatched. Germline V CDR1 and CDR2: SGDLS, YYNGEE. The CDR3 sequence is CASSVAGRDTDTQYF. CDR3 sequence (DNA): TGTGCCAGCAGCGTAGCGGGGAGGGACACAGATACGCAGTATTTT.

The chain links TRBV6-1 to TRBJ2-2; TRBD2 aligns across 13 bases. CDR1 and CDR2 from the germline V gene are MNHNS and SASEGT. Trimming at V came to 10 bases and at J to 4 bases, leaving 3 bases not matched to a gene. The CDR3 length is 14 residues. The DNA for the CDR3 is TGTGCCACCAGGACTAGCGGGAGCACCGGGGAGCTGTTTTTT. It is translated as CATRTSGSTGELFF.

The chain carries TRBV11-2 and TRBJ2-5; D gene unclear. Trimming removed 0 bases at V and 12 bases at J, with 11 bases between. The CDR3 consists of 12 residues. The V gene's germline CDR1 is SGHAT and CDR2 FQNNGV. The CDR3 region is CASSLDRVREYF. The CDR3, as DNA: TGTGCCAGCAGCTTAGATCGGGTTAGAGAGTACTTC.

This rearrangement joins TRBV7-9 to TRBJ2-7; no reliable D call. The CDR3 consists of 13 residues. Looked up from germline, CDR1 is SEHNR and CDR2 is FQNEAQ (reference sequence). The V end was cut by 1 base, the J end by 7 bases, with 11 bases between. The CDR3: CASSLGRVGEQYF. The CDR3 bases are TGTGCCAGCAGCTTAGGCCGGGTTGGGGAGCAGTACTTC.

The gene calls are TRBV14 and TRBJ2-1; D is perhaps TRBD2 (5 bases). V dropped 4 bases and J dropped 4 bases, with 17 bases sitting between them. CDR3 size: 16 residues. Per germline, CDR1 SGHDN and CDR2 FVKESK. CDR3 in amino acids: CASSRLDGNLYNEQFF. The CDR3 nucleotides read TGTGCCAGCAGCCGTCTAGACGGGAACCTATACAATGAGCAGTTCTTC.

The rearrangement joins TRBV18 to TRBJ1-1; 12 bases are a match to TRBD1. CDR1 and CDR2 from the germline V gene are KGHSH and LQKENI. The V gene end was trimmed by 3 bases and the J gene end by 4 bases; junction bases not matched to a gene: 6. CDR3 length: 16 residues. The DNA of the CDR3 is TGTGCCAGCTCACCCGGATGGGACAGGGGGCCCACTGAAGCTTTCTTT. It yields the protein CASSPGWDRGPTEAFF. The entire variable domain, with the rest obtained from reference TRBV18 and TRBJ1-1, is as follows: NAGVMQNPRHLVRRRGQEARLRCSPMKGHSHVYWYRQLPEEGLKFMVYLQKENIIDESGMPKERFSAEFPKEGPSILRIQQVVRGDSAAYFCASSPGWDRGPTEAFFGQGTRLTVV.

The rearrangement links TRBV9 to TRBJ2-1, with D unresolved. The germline CDR1 and CDR2 sequences are SGDLS and YYNGEE. V was trimmed by 1 base and J by 5 bases, leaving 10 bases between them. The CDR3 loop spans 14 amino acids. This CDR3 reads CASSVRTADNEQFF. CDR3 nucleotide sequence: TGTGCCAGCAGCGTAAGAACAGCAGACAATGAGCAGTTCTTC.

This chain joins TRBV10-1 and TRBJ1-5; D unclear. The germline V gene encodes CDR1 WNHNN and CDR2 SYGVQD (reference sequence). The CDR3 extends over 15 amino acids. V was clipped by 2 bases and J by 0 bases, with 8 bases between them. Here the CDR3 reads CASSESCYSNQPQHF. DNA of the CDR3: TGCGCCAGCAGTGAGAGCTGTTATAGCAATCAGCCCCAGCATTTT.

The rearrangement joins TRBV7-9 to TRBJ2-7; the match to TRBD1 covers 9 bases. V was pared by 5 bases and J by 5 bases, with 13 bases of the junction left unmatched. The CDR3 is 16 amino acids. The germline V gene has CDR1 SEHNR and CDR2 FQNEAQ (reference sequence). The CDR3 nucleotides are TGTGCCAGCAGCCGACTATATACGGGACAGGGCCACGAGCAGTACTTC. The encoded protein is CASSRLYTGQGHEQYF.

Remarks on this clone: Relative to the germline gene, one junction end is altered; a read error may explain this. The chain carries TRBV18 and TRBJ2-5; the match to TRBD1 covers 7 bases. This CDR3 comprises 13 residues. CDR1 KGHSH and CDR2 LQKENI come from the germline V gene. CDR3 loop: CASSPTWDSQTNF. Here the CDR3 DNA reads TGTGCCAGCTCACCAACATGGGACAGCCAAACTAACTTC.

The chain uses TRBV6-1 and TRBJ1-1, with a weak D call TRBD1 (6 bases). V lost 7 bases and J lost 5, with 14 bases in between. The germline gives CDR1 MNHNS, CDR2 SASEGT. There are 13 residues in the CDR3. The DNA for the CDR3 is TGTGCCAGCACTCAAACAGGGAGTACTGAAGCTTTCTTT. Protein: CASTQTGSTEAFF.

The J gene is TRBJ1-4, the V gene TRBV9; the D gene is possibly TRBD1 (6 bases). Trimming took off 4 bases at V and 8 bases at J, with 18 bases between the two ends. Germline CDR1 and CDR2: SGDLS and YYNGEE. This CDR3 has 15 residues. The CDR3 loop is CASSTQGIRQEKLFF. CDR3 nucleotide sequence: TGTGCCAGCAGCACGCAGGGGATCCGGCAAGAAAAACTGTTTTTT.

The chain joins TRBV29-1 to TRBJ2-7; TRBD1 matches at 11 bases. Germline V lookup: CDR1 SQVTM, CDR2 ANQGSEA. The length of the CDR3 is 13 residues. V gave up 4 bases and J gave up 7 bases; unmatched junction bases: 6. In DNA, the CDR3 is TGCAGCGTTGTCCGGGACAGGGGGAAGGAGCAGTACTTC. This translates into CSVVRDRGKEQYF.

This chain links TRBV29-1 with TRBJ1-2, with D perhaps TRBD1 (6 bases). The CDR3 contains 12 residues. From germline, CDR1 is SQVTM and CDR2 ANQGSEA. The V end was cut by 7 bases, the J end by 6 bases, with 15 bases between. CDR3 in DNA: TGCAGCGCCCCTCTATACAGGGATGGCTACACCTTC. It codes for CSAPLYRDGYTF.

The CDR3 nucleotides read TGTGCCAGCACCTGGACAGGGTCCGGGGCCCAGCATTTT. Amino acids: CASTWTGSGAQHF. The chain is built from TRBV6-1 and TRBJ1-5, with 8 bases aligning to TRBD1. Germline CDR1 reads MNHNS; CDR2 reads SASEGT. J lost 11 bases, V lost 7 bases, and 10 bases had no gene match. The CDR3 contains 13 residues.

About this clone: Sequence at one end of the junction differs from germline and may be a read error. Other nucleotide sequences in the sample specify the same CDR3. The chain links TRBV19 to TRBJ2-7, with 9 bases matching TRBD1. CDR1 and CDR2 (germline): LNHDA, SQIVND (reference sequence). The CDR3 runs 15 residues. For the CDR3, the DNA is TGCGCCAGTAGTGCAAGACAGGGGGGCCCCTACGAGCAGTACTTC. Its translation: CASSARQGGPYEQYF.

The genes are TRBV4-2 and TRBJ2-7, with TRBD1 matching over 7 bases. There are 17 residues in the CDR3. Germline lookup yields CDR1 LGHNA and CDR2 YNFKEQ. J gave up 5 bases and V 1 base, and 14 bases lay outside the gene matches. This chain's CDR3 is CASSQAAGTVFRNEQYF. The CDR3 region has the DNA TGTGCCAGCAGCCAAGCCGCCGGGACAGTGTTCCGGAACGAGCAGTACTTC.

This chain joins TRBV11-2 and TRBJ2-2, with 8 bases fitting TRBD2. CDR1 is SGHAT, CDR2 FQNNGV, per germline. After removal of 5 bases from V and 1 base from J, the junction contained 6 bases not matched to a gene. This CDR3 comprises 16 residues. As DNA, the CDR3 is TGTGCCAGCAGCCTCCCGGGAGGGCTGAACACCGGGGAGCTGTTTTTT. Translating it yields CASSLPGGLNTGELFF.

The chain is built from TRBV10-3 and TRBJ2-2; 11 bases align to TRBD1. In germline, CDR1 is ENHRY, CDR2 SYGVKD. CDR3 length: 15 residues. The V segment lost 4 bases and the J segment 5 bases; nucleotides outside the gene matches: 3. The CDR3 bases are TGTGCCATCAGTGCCGGGACAGGGGGAACCGGGGAGCTGTTTTTT. Translated: CAISAGTGGTGELFF.

The rearrangement joins TRBV5-6 to TRBJ1-5; the D is unclear. The CDR3 has 15 amino acids. The V gene's germline CDR1 is SGHDT and CDR2 YYEEEE. Trimming removed 1 base at V and 4 bases at J, with 12 bases between. The CDR3 sequence is CASSLRLIGNQPQHF. In DNA form, the CDR3 reads TGTGCCAGCAGCTTGAGACTCATAGGAAATCAGCCCCAGCATTTT.

The chain uses TRBV9 and TRBJ1-2; D may be TRBD1 (5 bases). Germline CDR1 reads SGDLS; CDR2 reads YYNGEE. The V end was cut by 3 bases, the J end by 2 bases, with 14 bases between. The CDR3 length is 15 residues. The CDR3 protein is CASSGSGGVNYGYTF. In DNA, the CDR3 is TGTGCCAGCAGCGGGAGTGGGGGGGTCAACTATGGCTACACCTTC.

This chain joins TRBV7-9 and TRBJ1-6; TRBD1 is a possible D gene (5 bases). The ends were cut back, 5 bases at V and 3 bases at J, with 14 bases in the middle. This CDR3 spans 16 amino acids. Looked up from germline, CDR1 is SEHNR and CDR2 is FQNEAQ (reference sequence). This CDR3 is CASSVWDSDYNSPLHF. CDR3 nucleotides: TGTGCCAGCAGCGTCTGGGACTCGGACTATAATTCACCCCTCCACTTT.

This chain links TRBV29-1 with TRBJ2-7; a weak D match, TRBD2 (5 bases). The CDR3 length is 12 residues. Per the germline V gene, CDR1 is SQVTM and CDR2 is ANQGSEA. The germline V and J ends were trimmed by 4 bases and 7 bases, with 14 bases remaining between them. DNA of the CDR3: TGCAGCGTTGCGGACGGGGTTGAGGAGCAGTACTTC. It is translated as CSVADGVEEQYF.

Notes on this clone: This same CDR3 is encoded by further DNA sequences in the sample. The chain links TRBV7-8 to TRBJ1-1; D gene ambiguous. Trimming took 6 bases from V and 4 from J, leaving 36 bases between them. CDR1 is SGHVS and CDR2 is FQNEAQ in the germline V gene. This CDR3 region has 21 residues. CDR3 sequence (DNA): TGTGCCAGCAGTCCGCCCCTAATGGTTTATGATGTGGGCGATGGTGGCACTGAAGCTTTCTTT. It is translated as CASSPPLMVYDVGDGGTEAFF.

The chain uses TRBV5-1 and TRBJ1-3; 7 bases are a match to TRBD1. Germline V lookup: CDR1 SGHRS, CDR2 YFSETQ. V lost 4 bases to trimming and J lost 0 bases; unmatched junction nucleotides: 4. This CDR3 comprises 15 residues. DNA of the CDR3: TGCGCCAGCAGCGTGACAGGGTCCTCTGGAAACACCATATATTTT. The encoded protein is CASSVTGSSGNTIYF. Drawing the rest from reference TRBV5-1 and TRBJ1-3, the complete variable domain is KAGVTQTPRYLIKTRGQQVTLSCSPISGHRSVSWYQQTPGQGLQFLFEYFSETQRNKGNFPGRFSGRQFSNSRSEMNVSTLELGDSALYLCASSVTGSSGNTIYFGEGSWLTVV.

This chain uses TRBV6-1 with TRBJ1-4; 8 bases agree with TRBD1. This CDR3 has 14 amino acids. V dropped 3 bases and J dropped 8; count of bases not matched to a gene: 5. Germline CDR1 MNHNS, CDR2 SASEGT. CDR3 sequence reads: CASSEDRAKEKLFF. The CDR3 DNA reads as TGTGCCAGCAGTGAGGACAGGGCGAAGGAAAAACTGTTTTTT.

The rearrangement joins TRBV9 to TRBJ1-1; D is possibly TRBD1 (5 bases). This CDR3 contains 13 residues. The germline V and J ends were trimmed by 3 bases and 4 bases, with 10 bases remaining between them. Germline CDR1 and CDR2: SGDLS and YYNGEE. The CDR3 sequence: CASSEKGPTEAFF. In DNA form, the CDR3 reads TGTGCCAGCAGCGAAAAGGGGCCCACTGAAGCTTTCTTT.